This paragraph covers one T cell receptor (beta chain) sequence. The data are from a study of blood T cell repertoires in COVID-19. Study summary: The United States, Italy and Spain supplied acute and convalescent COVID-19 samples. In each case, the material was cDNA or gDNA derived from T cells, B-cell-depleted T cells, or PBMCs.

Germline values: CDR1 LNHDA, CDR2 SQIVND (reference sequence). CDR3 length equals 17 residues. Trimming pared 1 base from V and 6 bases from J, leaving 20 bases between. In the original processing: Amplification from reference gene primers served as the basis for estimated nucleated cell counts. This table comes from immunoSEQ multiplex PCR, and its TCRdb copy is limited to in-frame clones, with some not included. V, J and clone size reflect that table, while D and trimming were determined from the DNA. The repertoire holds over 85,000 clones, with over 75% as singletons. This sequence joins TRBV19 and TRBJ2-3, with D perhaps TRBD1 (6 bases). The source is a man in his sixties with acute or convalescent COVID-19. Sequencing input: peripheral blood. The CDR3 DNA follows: TGTGCCAGTAGTATAGGAACTGGGGGCGGATCAAGGGATACGCAGTATTTT. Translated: CASSIGTGGGSRDTQYF.